The source of this T cell receptor (beta chain) is a study of radiation and T cells in renal cell carcinoma. Study-wide findings and caveats: In blood, top tumor clones expanded by 2 weeks, shrinking by 4. Dominant CDR3 motifs occupied more repertoire in irradiated than control tumors.

Many counts were recorded for this clone. Its antigen is unidentified. The treatment: 15 Gy SBRT to primary tumor, nephrectomy 4 weeks later. Sequenced by immunoSEQ multiplex PCR; TCRdb stores in-frame clones only, minus some. This sample has 20,000 or so clones, with 47% found just once. Trimming shortened V by 6 bases and J by 7 bases, and 19 bases separated the two germline ends. Germline CDR1 MNHNY, CDR2 SVGAGI (reference sequence). The CDR3 runs 16 residues. This chain connects TRBV6-6 to TRBJ1-6, with a weak D call TRBD1 (5 bases). This receptor was obtained from a woman aged 45-65 years with renal cell carcinoma. Sequencing used tumor tissue, obtained from a patient whose treatment included radiotherapy and nephrectomy. The CDR3 nucleotides are TGTGCCAGCAGAAGGGACTCCACGACCCTAAATTCACCCCTCCACTTT. It translates to CASRRDSTTLNSPLHF.